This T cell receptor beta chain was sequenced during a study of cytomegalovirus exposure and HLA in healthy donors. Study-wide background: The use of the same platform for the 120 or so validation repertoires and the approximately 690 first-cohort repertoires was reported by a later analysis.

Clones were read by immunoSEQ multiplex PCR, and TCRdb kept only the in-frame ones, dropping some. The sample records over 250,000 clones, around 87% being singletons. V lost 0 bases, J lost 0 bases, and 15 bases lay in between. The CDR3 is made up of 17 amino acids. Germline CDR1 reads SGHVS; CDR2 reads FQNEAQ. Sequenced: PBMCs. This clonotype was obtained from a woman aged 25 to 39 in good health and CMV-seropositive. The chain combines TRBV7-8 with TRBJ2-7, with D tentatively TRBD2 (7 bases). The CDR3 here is CASSLATGGPSSYEQYF. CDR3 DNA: TGTGCCAGCAGCTTAGCCACGGGGGGCCCAAGCTCCTACGAGCAGTACTTC.